These 19 T cell receptor beta chains originate from one sample sequenced in a study of Graves' ophthalmopathy and Graves' hyperthyroidism. The sequenced template was RNA, covering the TCR beta CDR3 region. HTBI-primed first-round RT-PCR preceded second-round multiplex PCR. Using its own MiXCR run on the multiplex PCR reads, TCRdb lists one record per CDR3 protein. The sample includes roughly 400,000 distinct CDR3 sequences, roughly 15% of them seen just once. The sample taken for sequencing was peripheral blood. The receptors derive from an adult woman with stable Graves' hyperthyroidism.

There are many counts of this clonotype. The V gene is TRBV7-8, the J gene TRBJ1-1; TRBD1 aligns across 7 bases. Unmatched junction bases numbered 19, after V lost 6 bases and J lost 3 bases. Germline V gene data show CDR1 as SGHVS and CDR2 as FQNEAQ. The CDR3 length is 18 residues. DNA for the CDR3: TGTGCCAGCAGGCCCATCCGAAGGGCACAGGGGAGGGACACTGAAGCTTTCTTT. It encodes CASRPIRRAQGRDTEAFF. The variable domain in full, completed from reference TRBV7-8 and TRBJ1-1, reads GAGVSQSPRYKVAKRGQDVALRCDPISGHVSLFWYQQALGQGPEFLTYFQNEAQLDKSGLPSDRFFAERPEGSVSTLKIQRTQQEDSAVYLCASRPIRRAQGRDTEAFFGQGTRLTVV.

This clonotype was counted ten times or more. The gene calls are TRBV4-1 and TRBJ2-5, with TRBD2 as a possible D gene (7 bases). This CDR3 has 16 amino acids. Germline loops: CDR1 MGHRA, CDR2 YSYEKL. The germline V and J ends were trimmed by 0 bases and 5 bases, with 16 bases remaining between them. CDR3 region: CASSQDPGGWLETQYF. The CDR3 region has the DNA TGCGCCAGCAGCCAAGATCCGGGGGGCTGGTTGGAGACCCAGTACTTC.

This clonotype was detected many times. V and J are TRBV28 and TRBJ2-5, with D hard to call. The V end was cut by 2 bases, the J end by 4 bases, with 11 bases between. Germline V gene lookup returns CDR1 MDHEN and CDR2 SYDVKM. This CDR3 has 14 residues. As DNA, the CDR3 is TGTGCCAGCAGTTTACCCTCCGCCTCAGAGACCCAGTACTTC. It specifies CASSLPSASETQYF.

The V call is TRBV5-1, the J call TRBJ2-1, with a possible D match to TRBD1 (5 bases). The CDR3 length is 16 residues. V lost 0 bases and J lost 7, with 17 bases in between. Germline CDR1 reads SGHRS; CDR2 reads YFSETQ. The CDR3 region has the DNA TGCGCCAGCAGCTTGGGTGGGGCCCAAGTGAGGAATGAGCAGTTCTTC. This sequence encodes CASSLGGAQVRNEQFF.

Ten or more counts support this clonotype. The chain carries TRBV27 and TRBJ2-7; a weak D match, TRBD1 (5 bases). Trimming left V 4 bases short and J 4 bases short, with 14 bases between. Germline values: CDR1 MNHEY, CDR2 SMNVEV (reference sequence). CDR3 length: 14 residues. The CDR3 region is CASSSQGHPYEQYF. The CDR3 coding sequence is TGTGCCAGCAGTTCCCAGGGCCACCCTTACGAGCAGTACTTC.

In its sample, this clonotype was seen many times. The chain employs TRBV6-5 and TRBJ2-4, with TRBD1 matching over 12 bases. Trimming cost V 6 bases and J 0 bases; bases outside gene matches: 9. Germline V gene data show CDR1 as MNHEY and CDR2 as SVGAGI. The length of the CDR3 is 18 residues. The CDR3 sequence: CASRPGQGASTAKNIQYF. For the CDR3, the DNA is TGTGCCAGCAGGCCGGGACAGGGGGCGTCTACAGCCAAAAACATTCAGTACTTC.

This clonotype was seen ten or more times. V usage is TRBV27 and J usage is TRBJ2-7; 12 positions agree with TRBD2. CDR1 and CDR2 (germline): MNHEY, SMNVEV (reference sequence). The CDR3 length is 16 residues. The V gene end was trimmed by 3 bases and the J gene end by 3 bases; junction bases not matched to a gene: 6. Here the CDR3 reads CASSFGLAGPFYEQYF. CDR3 bases: TGTGCCAGCAGTTTCGGACTAGCGGGACCCTTCTACGAGCAGTACTTC.

The chain recombines TRBV30 with TRBJ2-7, with 9 bases matching TRBD1. The CDR3 totals 15 residues. Looked up from germline, CDR1 is GTSNPN and CDR2 is SVGIG (reference sequence). V shed 5 bases, J shed 7 bases, and the junction held 15 bases outside the gene matches. The CDR3 region is CAWGIPGTGFGEQYF. CDR3 DNA sequence: TGTGCCTGGGGTATCCCAGGGACAGGGTTTGGGGAGCAGTACTTC.

There are many counts of this clonotype. This chain links TRBV12-3 or TRBV12-4 with TRBJ2-7, with 16 bases lining up with TRBD2. V lost 5 bases to trimming and J lost 4 bases; unmatched junction nucleotides: 8. This CDR3 is 17 amino acids long. The CDR3 sequence is CASSKKGLAGGKYEQYF. CDR3 nucleotides: TGTGCCAGCAGTAAAAAGGGACTAGCGGGAGGGAAATACGAGCAGTACTTC.

The table lists this clonotype with a few counts. A much more abundant neighbour one base away suggests this may be a read error. The chain combines TRBV6-1 with TRBJ2-5; 8 nucleotides match TRBD1. CDR3 size: 14 residues. Looked up from germline, CDR1 is MNHNS and CDR2 is SASEGT. The V segment lost 8 bases and the J segment 0 bases; nucleotides outside the gene matches: 5. The CDR3 DNA reads TGTGCCAGCTGGCGGGACAGGTACCAAGAGACCCAGTACTTC. This sequence encodes CASWRDRYQETQYF.

This clonotype came up many times. The CDR3 coding sequence is TGTGCCTGGACCCAGTACGTTTCGACCGGGGAGCTGTTTTTT. This codes for CAWTQYVSTGELFF. J is TRBJ2-2 and V is TRBV30; D gene uncertain. CDR3 size: 14 residues. V was shortened by 4 bases and J by 5 bases, with 14 bases between the two germline ends. Germline V gene sequence: CDR1 GTSNPN, CDR2 SVGIG (reference sequence). The entire variable domain, with the rest obtained from reference TRBV30 and TRBJ2-2, is as follows: SQTIHQWPATLVQPVGSPLSLECTVEGTSNPNLYWYRQAAGRGLQLLFYSVGIGQISSEVPQNLSASRPQDRQFILSSKKLLLSDSGFYLCAWTQYVSTGELFFGEGSRLTVL.

This clonotype was picked up many times. This sequence joins TRBV24-1 and TRBJ2-5, with D possibly TRBD1 on 6 matching bases. The germline gives CDR1 KGHDR, CDR2 SFDVKD. Trimming removed 9 bases from V and 5 bases from J, with 18 bases in between. The CDR3 extends over 14 amino acids. CDR3 region: CATEAQGREETQYF. CDR3 in DNA: TGTGCCACCGAGGCACAGGGAAGGGAGGAGACCCAGTACTTC.

This clonotype has only a few counts. This chain joins TRBV5-1 and TRBJ2-4, with TRBD1 matching over 10 bases. CDR1 and CDR2 from the germline V gene are SGHRS and YFSETQ. With V trimmed by 4 bases and J by 5 bases, 6 bases remained unmatched. CDR3 size: 15 residues. The CDR3 DNA sequence: TGCGCCAGCAGCAGACTGACAGGGGGCGAAAACATTCAGTACTTC. It yields the protein CASSRLTGGENIQYF.

This clonotype was observed a handful of times. The chain uses TRBV7-9 and TRBJ1-1; D ambiguous. The CDR3 is 14 residues long. CDR1 is SEHNR, CDR2 FQNEAQ, per germline (reference sequence). Between the trimmed V and J ends, which lost 1 base and 3 bases, there was a span of 9 bases. CDR3 nucleotide sequence: TGTGCCAGCAGCTTAGGCACCGACTACACTGAAGCTTTCTTT. Protein product: CASSLGTDYTEAFF. Supplemented by reference TRBV7-9 and TRBJ1-1, the full variable domain reads DTGVSQNPRHKITKRGQNVTFRCDPISEHNRLYWYRQTLGQGPEFLTYFQNEAQLEKSRLLSDRFSAERPKGSFSTLEIQRTEQGDSAMYLCASSLGTDYTEAFFGQGTRLTVV.

This clonotype appeared many times. The rearrangement uses TRBV7-9 and TRBJ2-5; D not resolved. Germline CDR1 and CDR2: SEHNR and FQNEAQ (reference sequence). V was pared by 5 bases and J by 1 base, with 8 bases between. The CDR3 runs to 13 residues. CDR3 DNA sequence: TGTGCCAGCAGCCCCGCCAGCCAAGAGACCCAGTACTTC. This translates into CASSPASQETQYF.

This clonotype was seen ten or more times. The chain has TRBV19 and TRBJ1-1; TRBD1 agrees at 8 bases. The CDR3 runs 17 residues. The V and J ends lost 3 bases and 5 bases, in that order; junction bases with no gene match: 14. Looked up from germline, CDR1 is LNHDA and CDR2 is SQIVND (reference sequence). The chain's CDR3 is CASSITRGRGGWTEAFF. The DNA of the CDR3 is TGTGCCAGTAGTATTACCAGGGGGCGCGGGGGGTGGACTGAAGCTTTCTTT.

This clonotype was seen many times. The rearrangement uses TRBV28 and TRBJ2-7; D ambiguous. CDR1 and CDR2 from the germline V gene are MDHEN and SYDVKM. V was trimmed by 7 bases and J by 2 bases, leaving 12 bases between them. This CDR3 has 13 amino acids. CDR3 protein: CASNPQDTYEQYF. The CDR3 coding sequence is TGTGCCAGCAACCCCCAGGATACCTACGAGCAGTACTTC.

The sample holds many counts of this clonotype. The chain links TRBV6-1 to TRBJ2-2; D might be TRBD2 (6 bases). CDR1 and CDR2 from the germline V gene are MNHNS and SASEGT. The CDR3 runs 14 residues. V was shortened by 9 bases and J by 4 bases, with 15 bases between the two germline ends. CDR3 amino acids: CASRSRGTTGELFF. In nucleotides, the CDR3 is TGTGCCAGTCGCAGTCGGGGGACCACCGGGGAGCTGTTTTTT.

The V and J genes are TRBV3-1 and TRBJ2-7; 7 bases line up with TRBD1. This CDR3 has 14 residues. From germline, CDR1 is LGHDT and CDR2 YNNKEL (reference sequence). Germline trimming cut 4 bases from V and 4 bases from J; bases unmatched to any gene: 7. The CDR3 spells CASSRRGGVYEQYF. The CDR3 DNA sequence: TGTGCCAGCAGCCGCCGAGGGGGCGTTTACGAGCAGTACTTC.